A selection of T cell receptor beta chains follows, all from one sample in a study of T cells in Graves' hyperthyroidism and ophthalmopathy. In TCRdb, the multiplex PCR reads were re-called with MiXCR into one record per CDR3 protein. The data hold around 190,000 distinct CDR3 sequences, with roughly a sixth observed a single time. The source material was blood. The receptors shown here come from a woman between 45 and 65 years old with Graves' hyperthyroidism. The CDR3 runs from the conserved cysteine through the conserved F or W. The D gene is left open where the match is weak. A clone size is listed for some rows: how often the clone was seen (once, few, many), or a class if it is expanded.

TRBJ1-1 NA many TRBV12-3/TRBV12-4 TGTGCCAGCAGTTTCGGGGGGAAGAGGAACACTGAAGCTTTCTTT CASSFGGKRNTEAFF
TRBJ2-7 NA NA TRBV24-1 TGTGCCACCAGTAGGGGGAAGAGCTCCTACGAGCAGTACTTC CATSRGKSSYEQYF
TRBJ1-5 NA many TRBV6-1 TGTGCCAGCATGATGGGGAATCAGCCCCAGCATTTT CASMMGNQPQHF
TRBJ1-2 NA NA TRBV6-1 TGTGCCAGCAGTGAATTGAAGCACTATGGCTACACCTTC CASSELKHYGYTF
TRBJ2-1 NA few TRBV20-1 TGCAGTGCTAGAATGTCGTTTGGGACTTTAGGGAATGAGCAGTTCTTC CSARMSFGTLGNEQFF
TRBJ2-3 TRBD2 NA TRBV15 TGTGCCACCAGCAGAGATCCCCGACTAGCGGGAGATACGCAGTATTTT CATSRDPRLAGDTQYF
TRBJ2-2 TRBD1 NA TRBV11-3 TGTGCCAGCAGCTTAATTCAGGGGGCGTTTTTCAGAACCGGGGAGCTGTTTTTT CASSLIQGAFFRTGELFF
TRBJ1-2 NA few TRBV6-1 TGTGCCAGCAGTGCCGACAGGAAGTTACTTAACTATGGCTACACCTTC CASSADRKLLNYGYTF
TRBJ2-5 NA few TRBV6-1 TGTGCCAGCAGCCCGCTGAGCGGCCAAGAGACCCAGTACTTC CASSPLSGQETQYF
TRBJ2-7 TRBD2 many TRBV28 TGTGCCAGCAGCCCTAGCGGGAGGGGCGGGGAGCAGTACTTC CASSPSGRGGEQYF
TRBJ2-1 NA many TRBV20-1 TGCAGTGCTAGTACCGGGGAACTACTCGAGCAGTTCTTC CSASTGELLEQFF
TRBJ1-1 NA NA TRBV20-1 TGCAGTGCTAGAGAAGGTACAGGGAACACTGAAGCTTTCTTT CSAREGTGNTEAFF
TRBJ2-1 TRBD1 few TRBV5-1 TGCGCCAGCAACCAAAACAGGGGAAGCGATGAGCAGTTCTTC CASNQNRGSDEQFF
TRBJ1-2 NA many TRBV27 TGTGCCAGCAGTTTCGGGGGCTCTGGCTACACCTTC CASSFGGSGYTF
TRBJ1-2 NA few TRBV2 TGTGCCAGCAACCCGAGAGTGGAGGTTTGGCATGGCTACACCTTC CASNPRVEVWHGYTF